This T cell receptor (beta chain) was profiled in a study of beta chain features in type 1 diabetes. TCRB transcripts that were expressed got sequenced, as all of the isolated RNA had been reverse transcribed. Reads from naive, central memory and regulatory T cell samples averaged about 3.9 million. Clones were read by immunoSEQ multiplex PCR, and TCRdb kept only the in-frame ones, dropping some. Of some 350,000 clones in the sample, roughly a tenth are singletons; the top ten hold approximately 0.6%. Deletions cut 6 bases from V and 0 bases from J, with 22 bases between. Germline loops: CDR1 MRHNA, CDR2 SNTAGT. This CDR3 has 18 amino acids. Study conclusions and caveats: Shortening of TCRB CDR3s, moderate but significant, appeared in all four CD4+ subsets of Type 1 diabetes patients.

Every single donor gave one heparinised blood draw, and these averaged roughly 120 mL. Points on this clone: Its matching antigen is unknown.

The chain carries TRBV6-4 and TRBJ2-3; D unclear. The sample consisted of central memory CD4+ T cells from blood. The TCR sequence derives from a man younger than 45 with type 1 diabetes. The CDR3 loop is CASSVGTDSQTSTDTQYF. The CDR3 bases are TGTGCCAGCAGCGTCGGCACAGACTCGCAGACTAGCACAGATACGCAGTATTTT.